This T cell receptor beta chain was sequenced during a study of CD8+CD57+ T cells in acquired aplastic anemia. Study information: When averaged, DNA from sorted CD4+ and CD8+ cells came to 3.2 ug.

TCR beta VDJ and CDR3 were profiled, and genomic DNA was the template. One entry per CDR3 protein, called by TCRdb with MiXCR from the reads. The sample carries about 62,000 distinct CDR3 sequences, 55% recorded once. The CDR3 is 13 residues long. From germline, CDR1 is SQVTM and CDR2 ANQGSEA. Trimming took off 6 bases at V and 4 bases at J, with 15 bases between the two ends. The rearrangement joins TRBV29-1 to TRBJ1-1; possibly TRBD1 for D (6 bases). The sequence was collected from a human donor in good health, serving as a control. Sequenced sample: sorted CD4+, CD8+, or CD8+CD57+ T cells (not recorded which) from PBMCs. CDR3 nucleotides: TGCAGCGTGGGCACAGGGTTTGGCACTGAAGCTTTCTTT. Protein sequence: CSVGTGFGTEAFF.